Each of the 27 T cell receptor beta chains below was sequenced from the same sample in a study of technical replicates of blood from a handful of donors. Profiling relied on immunoSEQ multiplex PCR, and the TCRdb table lists in-frame clones only, not all of them. Of tens of thousands of clones in the sample, roughly 94% are singletons; the top ten hold roughly 0.25%. Sample: T cells isolated from PBMCs. The receptors derive from a human donor in good health.

The chain joins TRBV28 to TRBJ1-2; no definite D call. V shed 5 bases and J shed 8 bases, with 15 bases lying between them. Germline V gene data show CDR1 as MDHEN and CDR2 as SYDVKM. The CDR3 is 13 amino acids. CDR3 bases: TGTGCCAGCAGTCCCTCCCAAGAGAAAGGCTACACCTTC. Translating it yields CASSPSQEKGYTF.

This clone came up once. The gene calls are TRBV7-9 and TRBJ1-1, with 7 positions matching TRBD1. There are 17 residues in the CDR3. The V and J ends lost 2 bases and 4 bases, in that order; junction bases with no gene match: 13. Germline assignment: CDR1 SEHNR and CDR2 FQNEAQ (reference sequence). The CDR3 nucleotides are TGTGCCAGCAGCTTATCCCCTAGGGGGCTGGGGCGCACTGAAGCTTTCTTT. This translates into CASSLSPRGLGRTEAFF.

This chain connects TRBV9 to TRBJ1-2; 9 bases fit TRBD1. CDR1 and CDR2 from the germline V gene are SGDLS and YYNGEE. This CDR3 contains 15 residues. With V trimmed by 0 bases and J by 1 base, 1 base remained unmatched. The CDR3 loop is CASSVGDRDNYGYTF. CDR3 nucleotides: TGTGCCAGCAGCGTAGGGGACAGGGATAACTATGGCTACACCTTC.

The rearrangement joins TRBV5-5 to TRBJ1-6; D uncertain. The CDR3 is 19 amino acids. Germline CDR1 and CDR2: SGHKS and YYEKEE (reference sequence). V lost 0 bases and J 0 bases, leaving 16 bases between the germline ends. In nucleotides, the CDR3 is TGTGCCAGCAGCTTGGGTGTGGACCGACTAAGCTCCTATAATTCACCCCTCCACTTT. It is translated as CASSLGVDRLSSYNSPLHF.

The rearrangement uses TRBV28 and TRBJ2-5; a possible D gene is TRBD2 (6 bases). The germline CDR1 and CDR2 sequences are MDHEN and SYDVKM. V was shortened by 5 bases and J by 2 bases, with 18 bases between the two germline ends. The CDR3 sequence is 16 residues long. Here the CDR3 reads CASSAASLAGQETQYF. The CDR3 nucleotides read TGTGCCAGCAGTGCAGCTAGCCTCGCGGGGCAAGAGACCCAGTACTTC.

The chain recombines TRBV27 with TRBJ2-7; TRBD1 agrees at 7 bases. The length of the CDR3 is 13 residues. Germline V gene sequence: CDR1 MNHEY, CDR2 SMNVEV (reference sequence). The V and J ends lost 5 bases and 2 bases, in that order; junction bases with no gene match: 3. The CDR3 coding sequence is TGTGCCAGCAGTGCAGACAGGGCCTACGAGCAGTACTTC. This gives the protein CASSADRAYEQYF.

The rearrangement joins TRBV7-9 to TRBJ1-2; TRBD1 agrees at 8 bases. The CDR3 extends over 14 amino acids. Germline V gives CDR1 SEHNR, CDR2 FQNEAQ (reference sequence). Trimming took 0 bases from V and 7 from J; bases not matched to a gene: 4. This CDR3 is CASSLAAGGFGYTF. The CDR3 DNA reads TGTGCCAGCAGCTTAGCCGCAGGGGGCTTTGGCTACACCTTC.

J is TRBJ2-5 and V is TRBV2; D remains unclear. Germline V gene sequence: CDR1 SNHLY, CDR2 FYNNEI. Trimming took 9 bases from V and 0 from J, leaving 11 bases between them. This CDR3 comprises 13 residues. CDR3 in amino acids: CASSRRYQETQYF. The CDR3 coding sequence is TGTGCCAGTAGCAGACGGTACCAAGAGACCCAGTACTTC.

V gene TRBV6-5 combines with J gene TRBJ2-1; perhaps TRBD2 as D (6 bases). CDR1 and CDR2 (germline): MNHEY, SVGAGI. The V end lost 1 base, the J end lost 2 bases, and 9 bases lay between the germline ends. CDR3 length: 15 residues. The CDR3 DNA reads as TGTGCCAGCAGTTACTATGGGGGGACCTACAATGAGCAGTTCTTC. Translating it yields CASSYYGGTYNEQFF.

The gene calls are TRBV7-9 and TRBJ1-1, with 7 bases identical to TRBD1. This CDR3 spans 14 amino acids. J lost 4 bases, V lost 5 bases, and 7 bases had no gene match. Germline loops: CDR1 SEHNR, CDR2 FQNEAQ (reference sequence). The CDR3 sequence is CASSTTGRRTEAFF. CDR3 in DNA: TGTGCCAGCAGCACGACAGGGAGGCGCACTGAAGCTTTCTTT.

This chain joins TRBV7-6 and TRBJ2-7; D possibly corresponds to TRBD2 (5 bases). The CDR3 has 14 residues. V lost 2 bases, J lost 0 bases, and 8 bases lay in between. CDR1 is SGHVS and CDR2 is FNYEAQ in the germline V gene. The CDR3 sequence is CASSLMRVSYEQYF. DNA of the CDR3: TGTGCCAGCAGCTTAATGCGGGTCTCCTACGAGCAGTACTTC.

V gene TRBV27 combines with J gene TRBJ1-1, with D possibly matching TRBD1 (5 bases). This CDR3 spans 12 amino acids. Germline V gives CDR1 MNHEY, CDR2 SMNVEV (reference sequence). V lost 5 bases and J lost 4, with 8 bases in between. In nucleotides, the CDR3 is TGTGCCAGCAGTACGGGGGGCACTGAAGCTTTCTTT. Translated, it gives CASSTGGTEAFF.

The rearrangement joins TRBV4-2 to TRBJ2-5; 10 bases align to TRBD2. This CDR3 region has 14 residues. The V and J ends lost 5 bases and 5 bases, in that order; junction bases with no gene match: 5. The germline gives CDR1 LGHNA, CDR2 YNFKEQ. The DNA for the CDR3 is TGTGCCAGCAGCGACCTAGCGGGAGAGGAGACCCAGTACTTC. It codes for CASSDLAGEETQYF.

V usage is TRBV5-4 and J usage is TRBJ1-2; 7 nucleotides align to TRBD1. The CDR3 length is 14 residues. V dropped 0 bases and J dropped 8; count of bases not matched to a gene: 7. Germline loops: CDR1 SGHNT, CDR2 YYREEE (reference sequence). CDR3 in amino acids: CASSLDDREGGYTF. In nucleotides, the CDR3 is TGTGCCAGCAGCTTGGATGACAGGGAAGGAGGCTACACCTTC. Based on the CDR3 plus reference TRBV5-4 and TRBJ1-2, the full variable domain is ETGVTQSPTHLIKTRGQQVTLRCSSQSGHNTVSWYQQALGQGPQFIFQYYREEENGRGNFPPRFSGLQFPNYSSELNVNALELDDSALYLCASSLDDREGGYTFGSGTRLTVV.

The genes are TRBV29-1 and TRBJ1-5; TRBD1 matches 10 bases. Germline V lookup: CDR1 SQVTM, CDR2 ANQGSEA. V was clipped by 6 bases and J by 5 bases; unmatched bases: 7. The CDR3 has 14 amino acids. This chain's CDR3 is CSVRDRGPDQPQHF. CDR3 in DNA: TGCAGCGTCCGTGACAGGGGGCCGGATCAGCCCCAGCATTTT.

This clone has a single count. The chain employs TRBV27 and TRBJ2-3; the match to TRBD2 covers 13 bases. Germline V CDR1 and CDR2: MNHEY, SMNVEV (reference sequence). With V trimmed by 5 bases and J by 2 bases, 4 bases remained unmatched. This CDR3 has 16 residues. CDR3 protein: CASSLGLAGITDTQYF. In DNA form, the CDR3 reads TGTGCCAGCAGTCTGGGACTAGCGGGGATCACAGATACGCAGTATTTT.

This chain connects TRBV4-1 to TRBJ1-1; 8 bases are shared with TRBD1. The CDR3 is 18 amino acids. Unmatched junction bases numbered 14, after V lost 4 bases and J lost 1 base. Per germline, CDR1 MGHRA and CDR2 YSYEKL. CDR3 sequence (DNA): TGCGCCAGCAGCCCAAGACAGGGGATCCTTTTTGGGAACACTGAAGCTTTCTTT. This sequence encodes CASSPRQGILFGNTEAFF.

This clone was recorded once. The chain is built from TRBV19 and TRBJ2-7, with D hard to call. The germline V and J ends were trimmed by 4 bases and 3 bases, with 10 bases remaining between them. Germline V CDR1 and CDR2: LNHDA, SQIVND (reference sequence). The CDR3 contains 13 residues. Here the CDR3 DNA reads TGTGCCAGTAGTAGTAGTACAGTCTACGAGCAGTACTTC. It specifies CASSSSTVYEQYF.

The chain carries TRBV7-9 and TRBJ2-7, with D unresolved. V lost 2 bases and J lost 0, with 8 bases in between. Germline CDR1 reads SEHNR; CDR2 reads FQNEAQ (reference sequence). CDR3 length: 14 residues. The CDR3 reads CASSLTPSSYEQYF. CDR3 in DNA: TGTGCCAGCAGCTTAACCCCGAGCTCCTACGAGCAGTACTTC.

The chain links TRBV9 to TRBJ1-3; weak D call: TRBD1 (5 bases). Trimming shortened V by 1 base and J by 4 bases, and 9 bases separated the two germline ends. This CDR3 has 14 amino acids. Germline V lookup: CDR1 SGDLS, CDR2 YYNGEE. This CDR3 reads CASSVTGSGNTIYF. CDR3 nucleotides: TGTGCCAGCAGCGTAACAGGCTCCGGAAACACCATATATTTT. The complete variable domain, with remaining parts taken from reference TRBV9 and TRBJ1-3, reads DSGVTQTPKHLITATGQRVTLRCSPRSGDLSVYWYQQSLDQGLQFLIQYYNGEERAKGNILERFSAQQFPDLHSELNLSSLELGDSALYFCASSVTGSGNTIYFGEGSWLTVV.

J is TRBJ2-2 and V is TRBV19; TRBD2 matches 7 bases. The CDR3 has 14 amino acids. Trimming removed 8 bases from V and 2 bases from J; junction bases left unmatched: 5. CDR1 is LNHDA, CDR2 SQIVND, per germline (reference sequence). The DNA of the CDR3 is TGTGCCAGTTTGGGGGGGAGTAACACCGGGGAGCTGTTTTTT. The encoded protein is CASLGGSNTGELFF. Based on the CDR3 plus reference TRBV19 and TRBJ2-2, the full variable domain is DGGITQSPKYLFRKEGQNVTLSCEQNLNHDAMYWYRQDPGQGLRLIYYSQIVNDFQKGDIAEGYSVSREKKESFPLTVTSAQKNPTAFYLCASLGGSNTGELFFGEGSRLTVL.

This sequence joins TRBV9 and TRBJ2-1; D may be TRBD1 (6 bases). CDR3 size: 15 residues. Germline lookup yields CDR1 SGDLS and CDR2 YYNGEE. V lost 2 bases to trimming and J lost 0 bases, with 9 bases between them. CDR3 in DNA: TGTGCCAGCAGCGTCGGACAGAGCTCCTACAATGAGCAGTTCTTC. This translates into CASSVGQSSYNEQFF.

The rearrangement links TRBV10-1 to TRBJ2-1; 8 bases are shared with TRBD2. The CDR3 consists of 15 residues. The V and J ends lost 0 bases and 9 bases, in that order; junction bases with no gene match: 7. Germline-derived CDR1 and CDR2 are WNHNN and SYGVQD (reference sequence). The CDR3: CASSESGAGDIEQFF. The DNA for the CDR3 is TGCGCCAGCAGTGAGTCGGGAGCGGGAGATATTGAGCAGTTCTTC.

The chain couples TRBV6-6 to TRBJ1-5; D remains ambiguous. The germline V gene encodes CDR1 MNHNY and CDR2 SVGAGI (reference sequence). The CDR3 extends over 14 amino acids. Trimming left V 2 bases short and J 3 bases short, with 8 bases between. This CDR3 reads CASSYKQINQPQHF. CDR3 bases: TGTGCCAGCAGTTACAAACAGATCAATCAGCCCCAGCATTTT.

This sequence joins TRBV27 and TRBJ2-5; a weak D match, TRBD1 (6 bases). Germline V lookup: CDR1 MNHEY, CDR2 SMNVEV (reference sequence). This CDR3 is built from 12 residues. The V and J ends lost 6 bases and 5 bases respectively, with 10 bases between them. CDR3 DNA sequence: TGTGCCAGCAGCCACAGGGATGAGACCCAGTACTTC. Translating gives CASSHRDETQYF.

The chain carries TRBV7-9 and TRBJ2-7, with TRBD1 matching over 10 bases. The CDR3 has 14 residues. With V trimmed by 5 bases and J by 5 bases, 6 bases remained unmatched. Germline values: CDR1 SEHNR, CDR2 FQNEAQ (reference sequence). Here the CDR3 reads CASSEGDRGDEQYF. CDR3 sequence (DNA): TGTGCCAGCAGCGAAGGGGACAGGGGTGACGAGCAGTACTTC.

V gene TRBV9 combines with J gene TRBJ1-1; D unresolved. From germline, CDR1 is SGDLS and CDR2 YYNGEE. The CDR3 is made up of 12 amino acids. V was cut by 4 bases and J by 9 bases, with 13 bases left in between. Here the CDR3 DNA reads TGTGCCAGCAGCCTCGCGTCGGGGAAAGCTTTCTTT. Its translation: CASSLASGKAFF.